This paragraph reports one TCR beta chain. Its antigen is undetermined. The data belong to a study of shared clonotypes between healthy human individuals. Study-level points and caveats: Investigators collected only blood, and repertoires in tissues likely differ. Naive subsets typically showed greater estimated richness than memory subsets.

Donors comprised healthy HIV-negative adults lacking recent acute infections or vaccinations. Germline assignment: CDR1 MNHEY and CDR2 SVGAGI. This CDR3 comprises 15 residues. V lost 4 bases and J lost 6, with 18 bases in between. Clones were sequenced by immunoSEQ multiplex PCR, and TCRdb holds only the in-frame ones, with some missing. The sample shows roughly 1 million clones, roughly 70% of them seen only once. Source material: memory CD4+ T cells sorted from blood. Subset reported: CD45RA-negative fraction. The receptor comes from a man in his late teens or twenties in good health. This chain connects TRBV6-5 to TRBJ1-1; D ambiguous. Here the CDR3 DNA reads TGTGCCAGCAGTTCTGGTCGCCAAGCCGTTCCTGAAGCTTTCTTT. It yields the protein CASSSGRQAVPEAFF.